This is a list of T cell receptor beta chains from one sample in a study of blood T cell repertoires in COVID-19. Method: immunoSEQ multiplex PCR; TCRdb's copy keeps in-frame clones and lacks some. Among some 300,000 clones listed, roughly 89% were seen once. Sequenced sample: PBMCs or T cells enriched from blood (not recorded which). The origin of the receptors is a woman aged 35 to 49 who had recovered from COVID-19. CDR3s include the opening cysteine and the closing phenylalanine or tryptophan. D genes are given only for firm matches. The size entry is marked missing in some rows and otherwise reads once, few, many or a size class.

v_call	d_call	clone_size	cdr3_length	j_call	cdr3_nt	cdr3_aa
TRBV10-3	NA	once	12	TRBJ2-5	TGTGCCATCAGTGACAGATCAGAGACCCAGTACTTC	CAISDRSETQYF
TRBV9	TRBD2	once	15	TRBJ2-7	TGTGCCAGCAGCGTAGGTCTAGCGGGGGCCTACGAGCAGTACTTC	CASSVGLAGAYEQYF
TRBV18	TRBD1	few	15	TRBJ2-5	TGTGCCAGCTCACGCGACAGGGGGCTTCAAGAGACCCAGTACTTC	CASSRDRGLQETQYF
TRBV18	TRBD2	NA	16	TRBJ2-1	TGTGCCAGCTCACCACGGCTAGCGGACGGTTGGAATGAGCAGTTCTTC	CASSPRLADGWNEQFF
TRBV29-1	TRBD2	NA	18	TRBJ2-3	TGCGGACTCCTGGCTAGCGGGATTAGCCTCGGCGGCACAGATACGCAGTATTTT	CGLLASGISLGGTDTQYF
TRBV19	TRBD1	NA	12	TRBJ2-7	TGTGCCAGTAGTTCGACAGGGGACGAGCAGTACTTC	CASSSTGDEQYF
TRBV28	NA	NA	14	TRBJ1-5	TGTGCCGGGTGTTCTGGTGGGCTCAATCAGCCCCAGCATTTT	CAGCSGGLNQPQHF
TRBV5-1	TRBD1	NA	15	TRBJ1-2	TGCGCCAGCAGCTTTTGGCAGGGGGGTTTCTATGGCTACACCTTC	CASSFWQGGFYGYTF
TRBV6-2/TRBV6-3	TRBD1	NA	19	TRBJ1-2	TGTGCCAGCAGTTACCGGAAAGACAGGGTTGGGTTCGGCGACTATGGCTACACCTTC	CASSYRKDRVGFGDYGYTF
TRBV6-6	TRBD1	NA	14	TRBJ1-2	TGTGCCAGCAGTCAAGAAACAGGGGGCCATGGCTACACCTTC	CASSQETGGHGYTF
TRBV19	TRBD1	NA	16	TRBJ2-7	TGTGCCAGTAGTATTCGCGGACAGGGAGTCTCCTACGAGCAGTACTTC	CASSIRGQGVSYEQYF
TRBV11-2	NA	NA	14	TRBJ1-2	TGTGCCAGCAGCTCGACTTGGCAGGGCTATGGCTACACCTTC	CASSSTWQGYGYTF
TRBV11-2	TRBD1	NA	13	TRBJ1-2	TGTGCCAGCAGCTTTCCAGGGGGCGATGGCTACACCTTC	CASSFPGGDGYTF
TRBV18	NA	NA	15	TRBJ1-1	TGTGCCAGCTCACCACCTAGTACGGGAGACACTGAAGCTTTCTTT	CASSPPSTGDTEAFF
TRBV5-5	TRBD2	NA	15	TRBJ2-7	TGTGCCAGCAGCTTGGGACTAGCGGGGGTCGAGGAGCAGTACTTC	CASSLGLAGVEEQYF
TRBV5-3	TRBD2	NA	15	TRBJ2-7	TGTGCCAGAAGCTTGACCCTAGCGGGGGGGCGGGAGCAGTACTTC	CARSLTLAGGREQYF
TRBV4-1	TRBD1	NA	17	TRBJ1-4	TGCGCCAGCAGCCAAGGAACTGGACAGGGGACTAATGAAAAACTGTTTTTT	CASSQGTGQGTNEKLFF
TRBV6-5	TRBD1	NA	14	TRBJ1-6	TGTGCCAGCACTCGGACAGGGTCTGGTTCACCCCTCCACTTT	CASTRTGSGSPLHF
TRBV2	TRBD1	NA	15	TRBJ1-6	TGTGCCAGCAGTCCAAGGACAGGGGTTAATTCACCCCTCCACTTT	CASSPRTGVNSPLHF
TRBV3-1/TRBV3-2	NA	NA	13	TRBJ1-3	TGTGCCAGCAGCCAAAAATCGGTCGGCACCATATATTTT	CASSQKSVGTIYF
TRBV12-3/TRBV12-4	TRBD1	NA	13	TRBJ1-2	TGTGCCAGCCGTCGGGACAGCTCAGCTGGCTACACCTTC	CASRRDSSAGYTF
TRBV29-1	NA	NA	13	TRBJ2-5	TGCAGCGTCGCGCTTCACTTACAAGAGACCCAGTACTTC	CSVALHLQETQYF
TRBV2	NA	NA	12	TRBJ1-3	TGTGCCAGTCGGGGGGACGGAAACACCATATATTTT	CASRGDGNTIYF
TRBV7-6	TRBD2	NA	16	TRBJ2-5	TGTGCCAGCAGCTCCGATACTAGCGGGGGGGGCGAGACCCAGTACTTC	CASSSDTSGGGETQYF
TRBV4-2	NA	once	13	TRBJ1-2	TGTGCCAGCAGCCAAGGAGCCAGGCCTGGCTACACCTTC	CASSQGARPGYTF
TRBV30	NA	NA	14	TRBJ2-2	TGTGCCCTAAACGCCCAGGGGCGCGCCGGGGAGCTGTTTTTT	CALNAQGRAGELFF
TRBV29-1	NA	few	15	TRBJ2-1	TGCAGCGTTGAAAGATCAAGCGCGCCTCCCGGTGAGCAGTTCTTC	CSVERSSAPPGEQFF
TRBV5-1	TRBD1	NA	15	TRBJ2-7	TGCGCCAGCAGCTTGGCCACGGACAGGGTAAGCGAGCAGTACTTC	CASSLATDRVSEQYF
TRBV10-1	TRBD1	NA	14	TRBJ2-3	TGCGCCAGCAGGAAGGGACAGGGGTTTGATACGCAGTATTTT	CASRKGQGFDTQYF
TRBV2	TRBD2	NA	16	TRBJ2-3	TGTGCCAGCAGTCCGAGTAGCGGGAGGCTTAAAGATACGCAGTATTTT	CASSPSSGRLKDTQYF
TRBV9	TRBD1	NA	15	TRBJ1-5	TGTGCCAGCAGCGCGACAGGGCTGGGCAATCAGCCCCAGCATTTT	CASSATGLGNQPQHF
TRBV25-1	NA	NA	13	TRBJ1-6	TGTGCCAGCAGTGAACCCTCTCGGTCACCCCTCCACTTT	CASSEPSRSPLHF
TRBV5-1	TRBD1	few	15	TRBJ2-2	TGCGCCAGCAGCCAGGGGACAGGACGGCCCGGGGAGCTGTTTTTT	CASSQGTGRPGELFF
TRBV27	TRBD2	NA	18	TRBJ2-5	TGTGCCAGCAGTCGCCTCACCCAACTAGCGGGGTACCAAGAGACCCAGTACTTC	CASSRLTQLAGYQETQYF
TRBV5-4	TRBD1	NA	14	TRBJ1-3	TGTGCCAGCAGCACCGGGACAGTTGGAAACACCATATATTTT	CASSTGTVGNTIYF
TRBV19	TRBD1	NA	14	TRBJ1-6	TGTGCCAGTATTTCGACAGGGAAGAATTCACCCCTCCACTTT	CASISTGKNSPLHF
TRBV18	TRBD1	NA	14	TRBJ2-7	TGTGCCAGCTCACCCGGGACAGGGCAGGACGAGCAGTACTTC	CASSPGTGQDEQYF
TRBV4-1	TRBD2	once	15	TRBJ2-7	TGCGCCAGCAGCGCGGCGGGGGGCCAATCTTACGAGCAGTACTTC	CASSAAGGQSYEQYF
TRBV5-1	NA	once	14	TRBJ1-1	TGCGCCAGCAGCATATCTACAGGGAACACTGAAGCTTTCTTT	CASSISTGNTEAFF
TRBV10-2	NA	NA	16	TRBJ1-6	TGCGCCAGCAGTGAGGATGACAGCTCCTATAATTCACCCCTCCACTTT	CASSEDDSSYNSPLHF
TRBV10-3	NA	NA	14	TRBJ1-3	TGTGCCATCAGTGGGACAAACTCTGGAAACACCATATATTTT	CAISGTNSGNTIYF
TRBV19	NA	once	11	TRBJ1-2	TGTGCCAGTAGGCAGGGCTATGGCTACACCTTC	CASRQGYGYTF
TRBV5-1	NA	NA	14	TRBJ1-4	TGCGCCAGCAGCCAGACAGGTGGTGATGAAAAACTGTTTTTT	CASSQTGGDEKLFF
TRBV4-2	NA	NA	14	TRBJ2-7	TGTGCCAGCAGCCAAGACGGCAGGGACTACGAGCAGTACTTC	CASSQDGRDYEQYF
TRBV5-1	TRBD2	once	19	TRBJ2-5	TGCGCCAGCAGCTTGGGGATGGCTAGCGGAAGTGCTTTTCAAGAGACCCAGTACTTC	CASSLGMASGSAFQETQYF
TRBV30	NA	few	15	TRBJ1-4	TGTGCCTGGAGTGCCACCGGGTCTAATAATGAAAAACTGTTTTTT	CAWSATGSNNEKLFF
TRBV7-2	NA	NA	14	TRBJ2-1	TGTGCCAGCAGCTCCCGGGTAGTGCTCAATGAGCAGTTCTTC	CASSSRVVLNEQFF
TRBV15	NA	NA	13	TRBJ2-3	TGTGCCACCAGCAGACCGGCCGGTACTCAGGTGTATTTT	CATSRPAGTQVYF
TRBV2	NA	NA	13	TRBJ1-2	TGTGCCAGCAGGACTTTCCCAGGGGATGGCTACACCTTC	CASRTFPGDGYTF